This T cell receptor beta chain appears in the sequencing data of a study of cytomegalovirus exposure and HLA in healthy donors. The table came from immunoSEQ multiplex PCR; TCRdb's copy has only in-frame clones and leaves some out. Of about 260,000 clones listed, about nine tenths are singletons. Separation from the roughly 670-subject first cohort characterized the approximately 130-subject validation cohort, to which the donors belonged. Trimming pared 0 bases from V and 0 bases from J, leaving 13 bases between. Germline V gives CDR1 SGHNT, CDR2 YYREEE (reference sequence). This CDR3 comprises 16 residues. This clone has only a few counts. Its cognate antigen is unknown. General observations from the study: Associated with cytomegalovirus, according to the listing, were 150 to 200 TCR beta chains.

The source is a woman in her twenties or thirties in good health and CMV-seronegative. Specimen: PBMCs. The chain links TRBV5-4 to TRBJ2-7; D may be TRBD2 (6 bases). CDR3 sequence: CASSLDSGTSSYEQYF. CDR3 DNA sequence: TGTGCCAGCAGCTTGGATTCTGGGACTTCCTCCTACGAGCAGTACTTC.